The 18 T cell receptor beta chains below were found in one sample sequenced in a study of cytomegalovirus exposure and HLA in healthy donors. In the PCR, 60 Vbeta and 13 Jbeta primers were used. The repertoire was sequenced with immunoSEQ multiplex PCR; TCRdb's copy has only in-frame clones and lacks some. The sample lists about 130,000 clones; more than 70% were seen once. The sample consisted of PBMCs. Receptor source: a man aged 40-55 years in good health and CMV-seronegative.

The chain has TRBV7-9 and TRBJ2-7; 8 bases map to TRBD1. Trimming cost V 5 bases and J 3 bases; bases outside gene matches: 9. The CDR3 spans 15 residues. CDR1 is SEHNR, CDR2 FQNEAQ, per germline (reference sequence). The CDR3: CASSLAGGKLYEQYF. In DNA form, the CDR3 reads TGTGCCAGCAGCCTGGCAGGGGGCAAACTCTACGAGCAGTACTTC.

The CDR3 DNA follows: TGCGCCAGCAGCCAAGGTCCGGGACAGCGAGAGCAGTTCTTC. Translated, it gives CASSQGPGQREQFF. This chain joins TRBV4-1 and TRBJ2-1; TRBD1 aligns across 7 bases. V dropped 1 base and J dropped 10; count of bases not matched to a gene: 7. In germline, CDR1 is MGHRA, CDR2 YSYEKL. The CDR3 spans 14 residues.

This clone came up once. The chain joins TRBV10-3 to TRBJ2-7, with 7 nucleotides matching TRBD2. The CDR3 spans 14 residues. Unmatched junction bases numbered 8, after V lost 5 bases and J lost 4 bases. Germline loops: CDR1 ENHRY, CDR2 SYGVKD. The CDR3 loop reads CAISPGTTGYEQYF. The CDR3 bases are TGTGCCATCAGTCCGGGGACTACCGGATACGAGCAGTACTTC.

V is TRBV6-6 and J is TRBJ2-1; D is possibly TRBD1 (5 bases). The CDR3 spans 15 residues. Between the trimmed V and J ends, which lost 0 bases and 10 bases, there was a span of 16 bases. CDR1 and CDR2 (germline): MNHNY, SVGAGI (reference sequence). CDR3 loop: CASSYSDRGSGEQFF. The CDR3 region has the DNA TGTGCCAGCAGTTACTCTGACAGAGGATCCGGGGAGCAGTTCTTC.

The gene calls are TRBV27 and TRBJ1-2, with D possibly being TRBD1 (5 bases). Germline V gives CDR1 MNHEY, CDR2 SMNVEV (reference sequence). Trimming cost V 3 bases and J 5 bases, with 19 bases left between them. The CDR3 covers 16 residues. The DNA for the CDR3 is TGTGCCAGCAGTTTCGTCGGTTCAGGGCAAGGGTATGGCTACACCTTC. It encodes CASSFVGSGQGYGYTF.

The chain combines TRBV4-1 with TRBJ2-2; D might be TRBD2 (6 bases). This CDR3 spans 13 amino acids. V shed 6 bases and J shed 4 bases, with 9 bases lying between them. CDR1 and CDR2 from the germline V gene are MGHRA and YSYEKL. DNA of the CDR3: TGCGCCAGCAGAACCGGGGGCACCGGGGAGCTGTTTTTT. Its protein product is CASRTGGTGELFF.

The rearrangement joins TRBV6-5 to TRBJ1-1; D unresolved. Germline V gene sequence: CDR1 MNHEY, CDR2 SVGAGI. V lost 8 bases to trimming and J lost 3 bases, with 10 bases between them. The CDR3 length is 12 residues. CDR3 sequence reads: CASESEYTEAFF. The CDR3 bases are TGTGCCAGCGAGTCGGAGTACACTGAAGCTTTCTTT.

With regard to this clone: The junction differs from germline at one of its ends, possibly a read error. V gene TRBV5-1 combines with J gene TRBJ2-7; TRBD2 matches at 9 bases. The CDR3 is made up of 14 amino acids. Germline V gene lookup returns CDR1 SGHRS and CDR2 YFSETQ. For the CDR3, the DNA is TGCGCCAGCAGCTTGGATCCTAGCGGGGACGAACGTTTCTTC. It translates to CASSLDPSGDERFF.

The rearrangement links TRBV10-3 to TRBJ1-2, with D possibly TRBD1 on 5 matching bases. The CDR3 has 13 amino acids. Germline CDR1 and CDR2: ENHRY and SYGVKD. With 10 bases removed from V and 7 bases from J, the gap between germline ends came to 19 bases. Written as DNA, the CDR3 is TGTGCCACCAGCTACTCGGGGGACGGTGGCTACACCTTC. This encodes CATSYSGDGGYTF.

The chain is built from TRBV4-3 and TRBJ2-1, with TRBD2 matching 11 bases. The CDR3 sequence is 14 residues long. V lost 4 bases to trimming and J lost 8 bases; unmatched junction nucleotides: 4. CDR1 and CDR2 (germline): LGHNA, YSLEER. CDR3 loop: CASSPLAGGHEQFF. DNA for the CDR3: TGCGCCAGCAGCCCTCTAGCGGGAGGTCATGAGCAGTTCTTC.

The chain couples TRBV6-1 to TRBJ1-4; D perhaps matches TRBD1 (5 bases). The V and J ends lost 5 bases and 0 bases respectively, with 10 bases between them. The CDR3 consists of 15 residues. Germline CDR1 is MNHNS and CDR2 is SASEGT. CDR3 in DNA: TGTGCCAGCAGTTCAGGGATTGCAACTAATGAAAAACTGTTTTTT. Translating gives CASSSGIATNEKLFF.

This chain joins TRBV7-3 and TRBJ2-3; possible D gene TRBD2, 6 bases. This CDR3 has 16 amino acids. Germline V CDR1 and CDR2: SGHTA, FQGTGA. Trimming took off 0 bases at V and 0 bases at J, with 10 bases between the two ends. CDR3 in DNA: TGTGCCAGCAGCTTAACCCGGGAGCCCAGCACAGATACGCAGTATTTT. Residues: CASSLTREPSTDTQYF.

The genes are TRBV18 and TRBJ1-5, with D unclear. The CDR3 has 16 amino acids. Trimming cost V 1 base and J 2 bases, with 12 bases left between them. CDR1 KGHSH and CDR2 LQKENI come from the germline V gene. This chain's CDR3 is CASSPQGRRGNQPQHF. The CDR3 coding sequence is TGTGCCAGCTCACCACAAGGCAGGAGGGGCAATCAGCCCCAGCATTTT.

The chain joins TRBV5-1 to TRBJ2-1; D remains ambiguous. The CDR3 length is 14 residues. V shed 3 bases and J shed 5 bases, with 12 bases lying between them. CDR1 is SGHRS and CDR2 is YFSETQ in the germline V gene. The CDR3: CASSSDTTDNEQFF. As DNA, the CDR3 is TGCGCCAGCAGCTCAGACACAACCGACAATGAGCAGTTCTTC.

The chain employs TRBV5-1 and TRBJ2-1, with 9 bases that match TRBD2. Trimming at V came to 2 bases and at J to 3 bases, leaving 6 bases not matched to a gene. CDR3 length: 16 residues. The V gene's germline CDR1 is SGHRS and CDR2 YFSETQ. The CDR3, as DNA: TGCGCCAGCAGCTTTACGGGACTAGCTTTCTACAATGAGCAGTTCTTC. Its protein is CASSFTGLAFYNEQFF.

The table lists this clone with a count of one. The chain employs TRBV27 and TRBJ1-4, with TRBD1 matching over 9 bases. This CDR3 contains 14 residues. Germline V gene lookup returns CDR1 MNHEY and CDR2 SMNVEV (reference sequence). V was pared by 4 bases and J by 6 bases, with 3 bases of the junction left unmatched. CDR3 sequence: CASSSGTGYEKLFF. CDR3 coding DNA: TGTGCCAGCAGTTCCGGGACAGGGTATGAAAAACTGTTTTTT. The full variable domain, with the rest looked up from reference TRBV27 and TRBJ1-4, is EAQVTQNPRYLITVTGKKLTVTCSQNMNHEYMSWYRQDPGLGLRQIYYSMNVEVTDKGDVPEGYKVSRKEKRNFPLILESPSPNQTSLYFCASSSGTGYEKLFFGSGTQLSVL.

V is TRBV7-2 and J is TRBJ1-2; D is possibly TRBD1 (6 bases). The ends were cut back, 5 bases at V and 8 bases at J, with 18 bases in the middle. Germline V gene sequence: CDR1 SGHTA, CDR2 FQGNSA. CDR3 length: 14 amino acids. For the CDR3, the DNA is TGTGCCAGCAGCCCAAGGACAGCGTCTTTCGGCTACACCTTC. Translation gives CASSPRTASFGYTF.

The chain has TRBV5-1 and TRBJ2-3; the match to TRBD2 covers 9 bases. The CDR3 sequence is 18 residues long. The junction had 13 bases not matched to a gene; V was cut back by 1 base and J by 4 bases. Germline V gene data show CDR1 as SGHRS and CDR2 as YFSETQ. CDR3 amino acids: CASSLLAGVNVLPDTQYF. The CDR3 nucleotides read TGCGCCAGCAGCTTGTTAGCGGGAGTCAACGTGCTCCCAGATACGCAGTATTTT.